This passage covers 27 T cell receptor beta chains from one sample sequenced in a study of Graves' ophthalmopathy and Graves' hyperthyroidism. Amplifying from RNA transcripts, the study obtained TCR beta CDR3 regions. The library came from an HTBI-primed first-round RT-PCR and a second-round multiplex PCR. From the multiplex PCR reads, TCRdb called clonotypes with MiXCR, one entry per CDR3 protein. The sample contains roughly 350,000 distinct CDR3 sequences, approximately 18% of which appear only once. Sequencing input: peripheral blood. The receptors stem from an adult woman with stable Graves' hyperthyroidism.

This clonotype was seen many times. This chain uses TRBV6-2 or TRBV6-3 with TRBJ2-5, with TRBD2 identical over 11 bases. Germline V gene sequence: CDR1 MNHEY, CDR2 SVGEGT. With V trimmed by 2 bases and J by 5 bases, 10 bases remained unmatched. The CDR3 is made up of 17 amino acids. The CDR3 coding sequence is TGTGCCAGCAGTTACGGCTTCGTAGCGGGAGGGCCGGAGACCCAGTACTTC. Residues: CASSYGFVAGGPETQYF.

This clonotype was seen at least ten times. The chain is built from TRBV4-3 and TRBJ2-7, with TRBD2 as a possible D gene (6 bases). The germline gives CDR1 LGHNA, CDR2 YSLEER. V dropped 1 base and J dropped 2 bases, with 12 bases sitting between them. The CDR3 extends over 15 amino acids. CDR3 bases: TGCGCCAGCAGCCAAGGTTCTAGCGTCGCCTACGAGCAGTACTTC. Protein product: CASSQGSSVAYEQYF.

The table lists this clonotype with many counts. This CDR3 reads CASSLGTGYGEAFF. CDR3 coding DNA: TGTGCCAGCAGCTTAGGGACAGGGTACGGTGAAGCTTTCTTT. The chain employs TRBV7-6 and TRBJ1-1; the match to TRBD1 covers 8 bases. The CDR3 runs 14 residues. Germline V gives CDR1 SGHVS, CDR2 FNYEAQ. V lost 1 base to trimming and J lost 7 bases; unmatched junction nucleotides: 5.

This clonotype was seen many times. V is TRBV3-1 and J is TRBJ1-1; D is perhaps TRBD1 (6 bases). V was cut by 1 base and J by 8 bases, with 17 bases left in between. In germline, CDR1 is LGHDT, CDR2 YNNKEL (reference sequence). This CDR3 has 15 residues. The CDR3 DNA sequence: TGTGCCAGCAGCCAAGGGGGGTGGATGGGGGCCGAAGCTTTCTTT. Amino acids: CASSQGGWMGAEAFF.

This clonotype was detected many times. The V call is TRBV12-3 or TRBV12-4, the J call TRBJ2-5, with D possibly TRBD2 on 6 matching bases. Trimming pared 8 bases from V and 1 base from J, leaving 14 bases between. The CDR3 extends over 14 amino acids. CDR3 region: CASRRGGFQETQYF. In DNA form, the CDR3 reads TGTGCCAGCCGGAGGGGAGGTTTCCAAGAGACCCAGTACTTC.

This clonotype was counted at least ten times. The chain couples TRBV12-3 or TRBV12-4 to TRBJ1-2; D is unclear. Trimming left V 5 bases short and J 1 base short, with 5 bases between. The CDR3 spans 12 residues. CDR3: CASSQSNYGYTF. As DNA, the CDR3 is TGTGCCAGCAGTCAGAGTAACTATGGCTACACCTTC.

This chain joins TRBV2 and TRBJ2-7, with D hard to call. Looked up from germline, CDR1 is SNHLY and CDR2 is FYNNEI. The CDR3 length is 13 residues. The germline V and J ends were trimmed by 7 bases and 3 bases, with 13 bases remaining between them. The DNA of the CDR3 is TGTGCCAGCAATCGTTGGATGGTCTACGAGCAGTACTTC. Amino acid sequence: CASNRWMVYEQYF.

This clonotype was counted many times. The chain employs TRBV25-1 and TRBJ2-5; 10 nucleotides line up with TRBD2. CDR1 is MGHDK, CDR2 SYGVNS, per germline. V was clipped by 3 bases and J by 5 bases; unmatched bases: 9. The CDR3 is 16 residues long. DNA for the CDR3: TGTGCCAGCAGTGAGCCTAGCGGGAGCTCTACGGAGACCCAGTACTTC. Translating it yields CASSEPSGSSTETQYF.

This clonotype was found many times. The chain recombines TRBV11-2 with TRBJ1-1, with D maybe TRBD1 (5 bases). V was clipped by 5 bases and J by 4 bases, with 23 bases between them. Germline loops: CDR1 SGHAT, CDR2 FQNNGV. CDR3 length: 17 amino acids. Here the CDR3 DNA reads TGTGCCAGCAGCCTAATCCCTGGACCTGGTGGGGGCACTGAAGCTTTCTTT. Translation: CASSLIPGPGGGTEAFF.

At least ten counts were recorded for this clonotype. This chain connects TRBV28 to TRBJ2-7, with unresolved D. CDR1 is MDHEN, CDR2 SYDVKM, per germline. CDR3 length: 11 amino acids. The DNA for the CDR3 is TGTAAAACGGGTCAGTCCTACGAGCAGTACTTC. This sequence encodes CKTGQSYEQYF.

This clonotype was seen many times. The gene calls are TRBV5-1 and TRBJ1-5, with D unclear. The CDR3 has 13 amino acids. Germline values: CDR1 SGHRS, CDR2 YFSETQ. Trimming removed 5 bases at V and 5 bases at J, with 11 bases between. In DNA form, the CDR3 reads TGCGCCAGCAGAGGCGGCAATGATCAGCCCCAGCATTTT. Residues: CASRGGNDQPQHF. The complete variable domain, with remaining parts taken from reference TRBV5-1 and TRBJ1-5, reads KAGVTQTPRYLIKTRGQQVTLSCSPISGHRSVSWYQQTPGQGLQFLFEYFSETQRNKGNFPGRFSGRQFSNSRSEMNVSTLELGDSALYLCASRGGNDQPQHFGDGTRLSIL.

This clonotype has a count of ten or more. The chain recombines TRBV10-3 with TRBJ2-7, with D uncertain. Germline V gene lookup returns CDR1 ENHRY and CDR2 SYGVKD. The length of the CDR3 is 14 residues. V was shortened by 11 bases and J by 3 bases, with 20 bases between the two germline ends. This CDR3 is CAASPRTNHYEQYF. Written as DNA, the CDR3 is TGTGCCGCCTCCCCCCGGACGAACCACTACGAGCAGTACTTC.

This clonotype was observed a few times. The chain carries TRBV11-2 and TRBJ2-2; 7 bases match TRBD2. Unmatched junction bases numbered 6, after V lost 0 bases and J lost 2 bases. Germline V CDR1 and CDR2: SGHAT, FQNNGV. The CDR3 runs 17 residues. CDR3 residues: CASSLESSGGNTGELFF. The CDR3 nucleotides read TGTGCCAGCAGCTTAGAGTCCTCGGGGGGTAACACCGGGGAGCTGTTTTTT.

This clonotype showed up many times. CDR3 sequence (DNA): TGTGCCAGCCAACCTTCCAGGTCAATCTACGAGCAGTACTTC. This gives the protein CASQPSRSIYEQYF. This chain joins TRBV2 and TRBJ2-7; D not certain. CDR1 and CDR2 (germline): SNHLY, FYNNEI. Between the trimmed V and J ends, which lost 8 bases and 3 bases, there was a span of 17 bases. This CDR3 region has 14 residues. The complete variable domain, with remaining parts taken from reference TRBV2 and TRBJ2-7, reads EPEVTQTPSHQVTQMGQEVILRCVPISNHLYFYWYRQILGQKVEFLVSFYNNEISEKSEIFDDQFSVERPDGSNFTLKIRSTKLEDSAMYFCASQPSRSIYEQYFGPGTRLTVT.

This clonotype was recorded many times. The gene calls are TRBV7-9 and TRBJ1-1; 11 bases fit TRBD1. V lost 8 bases, J lost 7 bases, and 3 bases stayed unmatched. Germline loops: CDR1 SEHNR, CDR2 FQNEAQ (reference sequence). The CDR3 spans 12 residues. Here the CDR3 reads CASGTGGSEAFF. The DNA of the CDR3 is TGTGCCAGCGGGACAGGGGGAAGTGAAGCTTTCTTT.

This clonotype has at least ten counts. This chain links TRBV28 with TRBJ1-1, with 7 nucleotides matching TRBD1. The CDR3 is 13 amino acids. With V trimmed by 6 bases and J by 9 bases, 10 bases remained unmatched. Germline V lookup: CDR1 MDHEN, CDR2 SYDVKM. CDR3 sequence: CASRKQGTDKAFF. The DNA for the CDR3 is TGTGCCAGCAGGAAACAGGGGACTGACAAAGCTTTCTTT.

This clonotype was seen many times. The chain is built from TRBV12-3 or TRBV12-4 and TRBJ2-5, with TRBD2 matching over 8 bases. V lost 2 bases, J lost 1 base, and 3 bases stayed unmatched. This CDR3 spans 15 amino acids. The CDR3 coding sequence is TGTGCCAGCAGTTTAACGGGAGGGTCCCAAGAGACCCAGTACTTC. Translation gives CASSLTGGSQETQYF.

The chain links TRBV7-9 to TRBJ2-5; either TRBD1 or TRBD2 may supply D (6 bases each). CDR1 and CDR2 (germline): SEHNR, FQNEAQ (reference sequence). The length of the CDR3 is 16 residues. V gave up 6 bases and J gave up 7 bases, with 24 bases separating them. The CDR3 spells CASSRGPTILGVTQYF. The CDR3 DNA sequence: TGTGCCAGCAGTCGGGGGCCCACCATCCTGGGGGTGACCCAGTACTTC.

This clonotype was counted ten times or more. The chain combines TRBV5-4 with TRBJ2-5; D gene unclear. CDR3 length equals 15 residues. Looked up from germline, CDR1 is SGHNT and CDR2 is YYREEE (reference sequence). V lost 1 base and J 1 base, leaving 11 bases between the germline ends. In DNA, the CDR3 is TGTGCCAGCAGCTTGAGGTCAGCTGCCCAAGAGACCCAGTACTTC. Translated: CASSLRSAAQETQYF.

This clonotype was detected ten times or more. The genes are TRBV5-5 and TRBJ1-6; no definite D call. The V end was cut by 1 base, the J end by 4 bases, with 12 bases between. From germline, CDR1 is SGHKS and CDR2 YYEKEE (reference sequence). This CDR3 comprises 16 residues. The CDR3 nucleotides read TGTGCCAGCAGCTTGATTAGCGACCTATATAATTCACCCCTCCACTTT. The encoded protein is CASSLISDLYNSPLHF. Full variable domain (outside the CDR3, taken from reference TRBV5-5 and TRBJ1-6): DAGVTQSPTHLIKTRGQQVTLRCSPISGHKSVSWYQQVLGQGPQFIFQYYEKEERGRGNFPDRFSARQFPNYSSELNVNALLLGDSALYLCASSLISDLYNSPLHFGNGTRLTVT.

This clonotype was counted a few times. The chain is built from TRBV6-1 and TRBJ2-4; TRBD1 agrees at 10 bases. V lost 6 bases, J lost 0 bases, and 11 bases stayed unmatched. The CDR3 has 18 amino acids. Germline CDR1 reads MNHNS; CDR2 reads SASEGT. CDR3: CASSQPGQGTSAKNIQYF. The CDR3 DNA follows: TGTGCCAGCAGCCAGCCGGGACAGGGGACCTCAGCCAAAAACATTCAGTACTTC.

The sample holds a few counts of this clonotype. The CDR3 nucleotides are TGTGCCAGTAGTATCGGGCTAGCGGGATTCACCGGGGAGCTGTTTTTT. Its protein is CASSIGLAGFTGELFF. The J gene is TRBJ2-2, the V gene TRBV19, with 9 bases identical to TRBD2. CDR1 is LNHDA, CDR2 SQIVND, per germline (reference sequence). The CDR3 covers 16 residues. V was clipped by 3 bases and J by 4 bases; unmatched bases: 6.

This clonotype was observed at least ten times. V gene TRBV2 combines with J gene TRBJ2-5; 8 nucleotides align to TRBD1. Looked up from germline, CDR1 is SNHLY and CDR2 is FYNNEI. This CDR3 has 13 amino acids. The V segment lost 7 bases and the J segment 2 bases; nucleotides outside the gene matches: 3. CDR3 DNA sequence: TGTGCCAGCACCCGGGACAGGCAAGAGACCCAGTACTTC. Protein: CASTRDRQETQYF.

V usage is TRBV4-3 and J usage is TRBJ2-7; 7 nucleotides match TRBD2. Germline V gene lookup returns CDR1 LGHNA and CDR2 YSLEER. The junction had 9 bases not matched to a gene; V was cut back by 0 bases and J by 4 bases. The CDR3 is made up of 16 amino acids. The CDR3 loop reads CASSQESASGSYEQYF. In DNA, the CDR3 is TGCGCCAGCAGCCAAGAATCGGCTAGCGGATCTTACGAGCAGTACTTC.

Many counts were recorded for this clonotype. The J gene is TRBJ2-5, the V gene TRBV7-8; 9 bases fit TRBD2. Germline trimming cut 6 bases from V and 10 bases from J; bases unmatched to any gene: 15. The V gene's germline CDR1 is SGHVS and CDR2 FQNEAQ. The CDR3 spans 15 residues. In DNA, the CDR3 is TGTGCCAGCAGATCCGGGACTAGCACGCAAGGAGACCAGTACTTC. Translating gives CASRSGTSTQGDQYF.

The sample holds many counts of this clonotype. The V call is TRBV7-9, the J call TRBJ2-5, with 7 nucleotides matching TRBD1. This CDR3 is 15 amino acids long. CDR1 is SEHNR, CDR2 FQNEAQ, per germline (reference sequence). The J segment lost 5 bases and the V segment lost 4 bases, leaving 10 bases of the junction unmatched. The CDR3 sequence is CASSSLTGFGETQYF. The DNA for the CDR3 is TGTGCCAGCAGCTCACTGACAGGGTTCGGGGAGACCCAGTACTTC.

This clonotype was found many times. The chain is built from TRBV30 and TRBJ2-5; TRBD2 might be the D (7 bases). Per germline, CDR1 GTSNPN and CDR2 SVGIG (reference sequence). The CDR3 consists of 12 residues. Between the trimmed V and J ends, which lost 5 bases and 5 bases, there was a span of 12 bases. The CDR3 DNA reads TGTGCCTGGTCAGGGAGGGGGGAGACCCAGTACTTC. Translated: CAWSGRGETQYF. Based on the CDR3 plus reference TRBV30 and TRBJ2-5, the full variable domain is SQTIHQWPATLVQPVGSPLSLECTVEGTSNPNLYWYRQAAGRGLQLLFYSVGIGQISSEVPQNLSASRPQDRQFILSSKKLLLSDSGFYLCAWSGRGETQYFGPGTRLLVL.